A few counts support the clone carrying this T cell receptor beta chain. Its matching antigen is unknown. This sample is drawn from a study of T cells after yellow fever vaccination. The 5'RACE template-switching step produced TCR cDNA and added a universal primer site and UMIs. TCRdb ran MiXCR on the 5' RACE reads and lists one entry per CDR3 protein. The repertoire consists of 130,000 or so distinct CDR3 sequences, with roughly 15% occurring once and the leading ten covering roughly two fifths. The CDR3 is made up of 14 amino acids. Trimming stripped 10 bases from V and 5 bases from J, with 19 bases between. Germline assignment: CDR1 SNHLY and CDR2 FYNNEI. General study findings and limits: Clones that expanded after primary vaccination mostly reappeared after the booster (roughly 96% CD4, 70% to 90% CD8). Bulk-population clonotypes that are abundant could appear as contaminants in FACS-sorted repertoires.

Here the sequenced sample was CD8+ T cells sorted from PBMCs, taken 5 days after the yellow fever booster vaccination. The V call is TRBV2, the J call TRBJ2-3; the D gene is possibly TRBD2 (7 bases). This TCR was recovered from a man aged 18 to 30 who received the YFV17D yellow fever vaccine. The CDR3 reads CATPRGAALDTQYF. CDR3 in DNA: TGTGCCACGCCCCGGGGGGCTGCTTTAGATACGCAGTATTTT.